This TCR beta chain was identified during a study of CD8 T cells in ankylosing spondylitis. With respect to this clonotype: Antigen: not known.

TCRdb reprocessed the 5' RACE reads with MiXCR, giving one entry per CDR3 protein. The table has about 390,000 distinct CDR3 sequences, about 22% seen once. Study conclusions and caveats: Clones that were linked to disease were CD8+ and were relatively rare in peripheral blood. What seemed typical of ankylosing spondylitis blood was a TCR beta motif built from several highly homologous variants.

The CDR3 is made up of 16 amino acids. Per the germline V gene, CDR1 is LNHDA and CDR2 is SQIVND (reference sequence). The V end was cut by 6 bases, the J end by 0 bases, with 16 bases between. The rearrangement joins TRBV19 to TRBJ2-3; possibly TRBD2 for D (6 bases). Specimen: blood, either unsorted or a sorted T cell fraction (not recorded which). This clonotype was obtained from a male donor with ankylosing spondylitis. DNA of the CDR3: TGTGCCAGTAGCCATCGATCCAGCGGGAGCACAGATACGCAGTATTTT. Translation: CASSHRSSGSTDTQYF.